This note documents a single T cell receptor (beta chain) sequence. A second PCR, run for roughly 7 to 11 cycles, used a sample-barcoded 5' primer plus a J-beta primer mix. Via MiXCR, TCRdb re-called the 5' RACE reads, giving one row per CDR3 protein. Among about 760,000 distinct CDR3 sequences listed, roughly 25% were seen once. This entry comes from a study of blood T cells in healthy people across ages. This CDR3 contains 14 residues. Between the trimmed V and J ends, which lost 6 bases and 6 bases, there was a span of 17 bases. This same sample was also taken into another study, of T cells of mothers and their children.

The sequence derives from a boy between 10 and 17 years old in good health. The chain is built from TRBV12-3 or TRBV12-4 and TRBJ1-2; D is perhaps TRBD1 (5 bases). Sequencing was performed on blood. The CDR3 DNA reads TGTGCCAGCAGCCGAGCTCCCGCGACAGATGGCTACACCTTC. It encodes CASSRAPATDGYTF.